A single sample is the source of the 10 T cell receptor beta chains below, sequenced in a study of CD8+ T cells in alopecia areata. Sequencing relied on a cDNA template that was reverse transcribed from extracted RNA. Libraries were prepared by immunoSEQ multiplex PCR; TCRdb keeps only in-frame clonotypes and omits some of them. In the table there are about 110,000 clones, 84% of which are singletons. As to treatment: oral pan-JAK inhibitor, 5-10 mg twice daily. The sequencing here drew on CD8+ T cells sorted from blood, taken at week 24, from a patient treated with tofacitinib. The receptor source for this set is a human donor with alopecia areata.

In its sample, this clone was seen once. This sequence joins TRBV6-1 and TRBJ2-3, with D possibly TRBD1 on 6 matching bases. V lost 2 bases and J lost 1, with 7 bases in between. CDR3 length equals 14 residues. The germline CDR1 and CDR2 sequences are MNHNS and SASEGT. The CDR3 DNA is TGTGCCAGCAGTGAAAACAGGGGCACAGATACGCAGTATTTT. Its protein is CASSENRGTDTQYF.

This clone occurred once. This rearrangement joins TRBV6-5 to TRBJ1-6; D remains ambiguous. Germline loops: CDR1 MNHEY, CDR2 SVGAGI. The V and J ends lost 2 bases and 6 bases respectively, with 5 bases between them. The CDR3 extends over 13 amino acids. CDR3 protein: CASSYNINSPLHF. CDR3 sequence (DNA): TGTGCCAGCAGTTACAATATTAATTCACCCCTCCACTTT.

V and J are TRBV4-1 and TRBJ2-3, with unresolved D. V gave up 3 bases and J gave up 1 base, with 8 bases separating them. The CDR3 sequence is 14 residues long. Per the germline V gene, CDR1 is MGHRA and CDR2 is YSYEKL. CDR3 residues: CASSHPKGTDTQYF. The CDR3 DNA reads TGCGCCAGCAGCCACCCTAAGGGCACAGATACGCAGTATTTT.

Written as DNA, the CDR3 is TGCAGCGTTGAAGGGTTAATTGGGGCAGACACAGATACGCAGTATTTT. Translating it yields CSVEGLIGADTDTQYF. The V call is TRBV29-1, the J call TRBJ2-3; a weak D match, TRBD1 (5 bases). CDR3 length: 16 residues. V lost 1 base and J 2 bases, leaving 16 bases between the germline ends. Germline V gene data show CDR1 as SQVTM and CDR2 as ANQGSEA.

The chain has TRBV7-9 and TRBJ2-6, with 9 nucleotides matching TRBD1. Trimming took 5 bases from V and 0 from J; bases not matched to a gene: 8. Germline V CDR1 and CDR2: SEHNR, FQNEAQ (reference sequence). CDR3 size: 18 residues. DNA for the CDR3: TGTGCCAGCAGCCACGAGGGACAGGGAACCTCTGGGGCCAACGTCCTGACTTTC. Its translation: CASSHEGQGTSGANVLTF.

V is TRBV6-5 and J is TRBJ1-2, with 7 bases lining up with TRBD1. Germline lookup yields CDR1 MNHEY and CDR2 SVGAGI. The junction had 2 bases not matched to a gene; V was cut back by 4 bases and J by 0 bases. CDR3 length: 14 residues. CDR3 DNA: TGTGCCAGCAGTTCGGGACAGTCTAACTATGGCTACACCTTC. It yields the protein CASSSGQSNYGYTF.

The V gene is TRBV6-5, the J gene TRBJ2-3, with D tentatively TRBD1 (5 bases). Germline assignment: CDR1 MNHEY and CDR2 SVGAGI. The CDR3 is made up of 12 amino acids. V was pared by 6 bases and J by 4 bases, with 8 bases between. DNA of the CDR3: TGTGCCAGCAGCCGACAGTCAGATACGCAGTATTTT. Protein: CASSRQSDTQYF.

CDR3 amino acids: CASSQARSVDNEQFF. CDR3 bases: TGCGCCAGCAGCCAAGCGAGGTCCGTAGACAATGAGCAGTTCTTC. The chain joins TRBV4-1 to TRBJ2-1, with D uncertain. The CDR3 sequence is 15 residues long. Deletions cut 1 base from V and 5 bases from J, with 12 bases between. Looked up from germline, CDR1 is MGHRA and CDR2 is YSYEKL.

The rearrangement links TRBV13 to TRBJ1-2, with TRBD1 matching 7 bases. Trimming at V came to 5 bases and at J to 4 bases, leaving 7 bases not matched to a gene. The CDR3 has 14 residues. CDR1 PRHDT and CDR2 FYEKMQ come from the germline V gene (reference sequence). CDR3 residues: CASSRDGQAYGYTF. The CDR3 nucleotides read TGTGCCAGCAGCCGAGACGGACAGGCCTATGGCTACACCTTC. Combining the CDR3 with reference TRBV13 and TRBJ1-2 gives the whole variable domain AAGVIQSPRHLIKEKRETATLKCYPIPRHDTVYWYQQGPGQDPQFLISFYEKMQSDKGSIPDRFSAQQFSDYHSELNMSSLELGDSALYFCASSRDGQAYGYTFGSGTRLTVV.

The chain employs TRBV29-1 and TRBJ2-3; 8 nucleotides line up with TRBD2. With 1 base clipped from V and 0 bases from J, the junction kept 12 bases outside the gene matches. CDR1 and CDR2 (germline): SQVTM, ANQGSEA. The CDR3 is 18 residues long. CDR3 nucleotide sequence: TGCAGCGTTGAAGGGACTAGTCGGGGGGGCTTTAGCACAGATACGCAGTATTTT. Translated: CSVEGTSRGGFSTDTQYF.